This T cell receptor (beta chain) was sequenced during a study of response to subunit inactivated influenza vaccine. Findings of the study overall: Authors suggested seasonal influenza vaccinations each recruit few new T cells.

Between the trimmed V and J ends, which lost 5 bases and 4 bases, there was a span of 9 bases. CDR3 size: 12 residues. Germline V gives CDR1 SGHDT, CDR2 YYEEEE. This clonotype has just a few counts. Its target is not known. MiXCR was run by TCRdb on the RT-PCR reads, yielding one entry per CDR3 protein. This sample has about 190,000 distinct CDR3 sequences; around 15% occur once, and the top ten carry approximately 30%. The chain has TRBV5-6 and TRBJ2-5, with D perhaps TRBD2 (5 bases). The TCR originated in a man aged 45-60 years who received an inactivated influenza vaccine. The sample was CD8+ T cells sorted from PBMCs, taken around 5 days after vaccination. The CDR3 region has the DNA TGTGCCAGCAGTTCCGGGATAGAGACCCAGTACTTC. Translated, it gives CASSSGIETQYF.